This T cell receptor (beta chain) came from a study of cytomegalovirus exposure and HLA in healthy donors. The primer mix had 60 Vbeta and 13 Jbeta primers. The repertoire was sequenced with immunoSEQ multiplex PCR; TCRdb's copy has only in-frame clones and lacks some. The sample contains 140,000 or so clones, about 80% of which appear only once. This sequence was found in a woman in her late teens or twenties in good health and CMV-seropositive. The source material was PBMCs.

The CDR3 here is CASRHGEGGYNEQFF. The CDR3 DNA reads TGTGCCAGCAGACACGGGGAGGGTGGCTACAATGAGCAGTTCTTC. The gene calls are TRBV6-6 and TRBJ2-1; the match to TRBD2 covers 7 bases. V gave up 6 bases and J gave up 3 bases; unmatched junction bases: 8. This CDR3 is built from 15 residues. Germline V gene data show CDR1 as MNHNY and CDR2 as SVGAGI (reference sequence).